These 14 T cell receptor beta chains originate from one sample sequenced in a study of cytomegalovirus exposure and HLA in healthy donors. Primers: 60 Vbeta forward and 13 Jbeta reverse. Profiled with immunoSEQ multiplex PCR; TCRdb holds only in-frame clones, not every one. The sample has 150,000 or so clones, approximately 80% seen once. Input material: PBMCs. All receptors derive from a woman in her forties or fifties in good health and CMV-seropositive.

The rearrangement links TRBV10-1 to TRBJ1-5; D is perhaps TRBD1 (5 bases). Germline V lookup: CDR1 WNHNN, CDR2 SYGVQD (reference sequence). The V end was cut by 7 bases, the J end by 4 bases, with 17 bases between. The CDR3 has 15 amino acids. Here the CDR3 DNA reads TGCGCCAGCAACGTAGACAGCTTAGCAAATCAGCCCCAGCATTTT. It codes for CASNVDSLANQPQHF.

The J gene is TRBJ2-7, the V gene TRBV5-1; tentatively, D is TRBD2 (5 bases). Per the germline V gene, CDR1 is SGHRS and CDR2 is YFSETQ. Deletions cut 0 bases from V and 3 bases from J, with 10 bases between. The CDR3 covers 14 residues. The CDR3 sequence: CASSLEPAGYEQYF. CDR3 nucleotide sequence: TGCGCCAGCAGCTTGGAGCCGGCGGGCTACGAGCAGTACTTC.

V gene TRBV27 combines with J gene TRBJ2-7; D call uncertain. The CDR3 consists of 15 residues. V was shortened by 4 bases and J by 5 bases, with 18 bases between the two germline ends. CDR1 is MNHEY and CDR2 is SMNVEV in the germline V gene (reference sequence). The chain's CDR3 is CASSSPSKNLHEQYF. DNA for the CDR3: TGTGCCAGCAGTTCCCCGAGTAAGAACCTGCACGAGCAGTACTTC.

This chain uses TRBV10-1 with TRBJ2-1, with 9 bases that match TRBD2. Germline values: CDR1 WNHNN, CDR2 SYGVQD (reference sequence). V shed 0 bases and J 8 bases; nucleotides not matched to a gene: 8. The CDR3 consists of 16 residues. CDR3 nucleotides: TGCGCCAGCAGTGAGTCTCGGGCTAGCGGGGTCTATGAGCAGTTCTTC. Its protein product is CASSESRASGVYEQFF.

The chain recombines TRBV28 with TRBJ2-7; D perhaps matches TRBD2 (6 bases). The CDR3 covers 13 residues. CDR1 is MDHEN and CDR2 is SYDVKM in the germline V gene. V was clipped by 2 bases and J by 3 bases, with 8 bases between them. CDR3 loop: CASSLAGFYEQYF. In DNA form, the CDR3 reads TGTGCCAGCAGTTTAGCGGGGTTCTACGAGCAGTACTTC. The full variable domain, in which reference TRBV28 and TRBJ2-7 provide the parts outside the CDR3, is DVKVTQSSRYLVKRTGEKVFLECVQDMDHENMFWYRQDPGLGLRLIYFSYDVKMKEKGDIPEGYSVSREKKERFSLILESASTNQTSMYLCASSLAGFYEQYFGPGTRLTVT.

The rearrangement links TRBV7-2 to TRBJ2-7, with TRBD1 identical over 8 bases. V trimming: 5 bases; J trimming: 5 bases; junction bases outside the gene matches: 11. The germline V gene encodes CDR1 SGHTA and CDR2 FQGNSA. The CDR3 is made up of 15 amino acids. The CDR3 here is CASSPRTGTIHEQYF. The CDR3 DNA follows: TGTGCCAGCAGCCCCCGGACAGGGACCATCCACGAGCAGTACTTC.

The rearrangement links TRBV9 to TRBJ1-1, with D possibly TRBD1 on 5 matching bases. The CDR3 sequence is 15 residues long. V gave up 0 bases and J gave up 1 base, with 10 bases separating them. From germline, CDR1 is SGDLS and CDR2 YYNGEE. The DNA for the CDR3 is TGTGCCAGCAGCGTAGGCGGGGCTGGGAACACTGAAGCTTTCTTT. Translation: CASSVGGAGNTEAFF.

J is TRBJ1-4 and V is TRBV30; perhaps TRBD1 as D (6 bases). The germline CDR1 and CDR2 sequences are GTSNPN and SVGIG (reference sequence). Deletions cut 2 bases from V and 7 bases from J, with 17 bases between. CDR3 size: 15 residues. The DNA of the CDR3 is TGTGCCTGGAGTCCACGCCGGGGGGCGGGTGAAAAACTGTTTTTT. Its translation is CAWSPRRGAGEKLFF.

The J gene is TRBJ2-7, the V gene TRBV18, with TRBD1 matching over 10 bases. V shed 6 bases and J 4 bases; nucleotides not matched to a gene: 3. Germline values: CDR1 KGHSH, CDR2 LQKENI. CDR3 length equals 13 residues. The CDR3 DNA is TGTGCCAGCTCGCAGGACAGGGGGTACGAGCAGTACTTC. Protein: CASSQDRGYEQYF.

The V gene is TRBV7-2, the J gene TRBJ1-5, with D perhaps TRBD1 (5 bases). V lost 5 bases and J lost 6, with 17 bases in between. The V gene's germline CDR1 is SGHTA and CDR2 FQGNSA. The CDR3 loop spans 15 amino acids. The CDR3 here is CASSPNQGGAQPQHF. CDR3 bases: TGTGCCAGCAGCCCTAACCAGGGAGGGGCTCAGCCCCAGCATTTT.

The chain recombines TRBV4-3 with TRBJ1-2; D possibly corresponds to TRBD1 (6 bases). The CDR3 sequence is 16 residues long. Germline V gene lookup returns CDR1 LGHNA and CDR2 YSLEER. Trimming took off 0 bases at V and 0 bases at J, with 11 bases between the two ends. CDR3 in DNA: TGCGCCAGCAGCCAAGAAGGACAGAAAACTAACTATGGCTACACCTTC. This translates into CASSQEGQKTNYGYTF.

A word on this clone: One junction end disagrees with the germline gene, perhaps due to a read error. The chain joins TRBV7-2 to TRBJ2-2; the D gene is possibly TRBD2 (5 bases). The CDR3 sequence is 14 residues long. Germline loops: CDR1 SGHTA, CDR2 FQGNSA. CDR3 protein: CASSLARATGELFF. The CDR3 nucleotides are TGTGCCAGCAGCCTAGCTCGAGCCACCGGGGAGCTGTTTTTT.

The chain joins TRBV7-9 to TRBJ1-1; D not certain. With 2 bases removed from V and 3 bases from J, the gap between germline ends came to 10 bases. This CDR3 comprises 14 residues. Per germline, CDR1 SEHNR and CDR2 FQNEAQ (reference sequence). As DNA, the CDR3 is TGTGCCAGCAGCTTAAACGGGGTTGACACTGAAGCTTTCTTT. Its translation: CASSLNGVDTEAFF.

This clone came up a few times. This chain joins TRBV11-2 and TRBJ2-3, with D tentatively TRBD1 (6 bases). CDR1 is SGHAT and CDR2 is FQNNGV in the germline V gene. Trimming took 1 base from V and 3 from J, leaving 14 bases between them. The CDR3 extends over 16 amino acids. DNA of the CDR3: TGTGCCAGCAGCTTAGGGGTCAACAGGGAGACAGATACGCAGTATTTT. It codes for CASSLGVNRETDTQYF.